The clone carrying this T cell receptor beta chain was seen a handful of times. The antigen remains unidentified. The CDR3 totals 14 residues. The trim removed 7 bases at V and 4 bases at J, leaving 7 bases unmatched. Germline CDR1 reads SQVTM; CDR2 reads ANQGSEA. The data stem from a study of beta chain features in type 1 diabetes. Whole-study findings and limits: TCRB CDR3s were moderately but significantly shorter in Type 1 diabetes patients in all four CD4+ subsets. Any HLA type influence on TCRB rearrangement was left unresolved here. The study notes PCR might favor shorter templates equally in patients and controls.

Stem cell-like memory, regulatory, central memory and naive CD4+ cells were sorted via CD45RO/CCR7/CD25/CD127/CD95/CD27. Purity exceeded 98% in all sorted populations. Expressed TCRB transcripts were sequenced, since all the RNA that had been isolated was reverse transcribed. TCRdb's table, derived via immunoSEQ multiplex PCR, lists solely in-frame clones and lacks some. The table includes around 260,000 clones, roughly 24% detected once. This sequence was found in a woman between 25 and 40 years old with type 1 diabetes. Input material: naive CD4+ T cells from blood. The chain joins TRBV29-1 to TRBJ2-1, with 10 bases aligning to TRBD2. CDR3 sequence: CSEIGTSVYNEQFF. The CDR3 bases are TGCAGCGAGATCGGGACTAGCGTATACAATGAGCAGTTCTTC.